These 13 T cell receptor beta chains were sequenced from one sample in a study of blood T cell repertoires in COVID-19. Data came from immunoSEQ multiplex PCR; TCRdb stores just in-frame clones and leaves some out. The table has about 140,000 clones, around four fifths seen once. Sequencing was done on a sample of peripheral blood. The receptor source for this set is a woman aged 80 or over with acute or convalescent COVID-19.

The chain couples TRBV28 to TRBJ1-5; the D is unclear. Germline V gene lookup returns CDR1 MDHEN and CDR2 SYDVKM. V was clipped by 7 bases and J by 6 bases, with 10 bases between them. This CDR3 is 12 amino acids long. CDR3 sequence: CASTLALQPQHF. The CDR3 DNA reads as TGTGCCAGCACCCTGGCCCTTCAGCCCCAGCATTTT. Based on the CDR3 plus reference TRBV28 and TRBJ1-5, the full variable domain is DVKVTQSSRYLVKRTGEKVFLECVQDMDHENMFWYRQDPGLGLRLIYFSYDVKMKEKGDIPEGYSVSREKKERFSLILESASTNQTSMYLCASTLALQPQHFGDGTRLSIL.

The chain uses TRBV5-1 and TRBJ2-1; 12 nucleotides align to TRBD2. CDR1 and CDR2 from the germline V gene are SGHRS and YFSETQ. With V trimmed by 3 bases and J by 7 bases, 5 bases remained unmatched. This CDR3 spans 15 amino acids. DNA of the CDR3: TGCGCCAGCAGCTACGGACTAGCGGGATCTAATGAGCAGTTCTTC. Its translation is CASSYGLAGSNEQFF.

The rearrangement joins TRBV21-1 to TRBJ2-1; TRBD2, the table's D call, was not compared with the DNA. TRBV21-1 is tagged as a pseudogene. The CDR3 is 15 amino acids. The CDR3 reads CASRQRGWLYFEQFF. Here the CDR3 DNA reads TGTGCCAGCAGGCAAAGAGGGTGGCTGTACTTTGAGCAGTTCTTC.

CDR3 in DNA: TGTGCCAGCAGTTACCGCGGAAACACTGAAGCTTTCTTT. As protein: CASSYRGNTEAFF. The chain employs TRBV6-5 and TRBJ1-1; no firm D call. There are 13 residues in the CDR3. Germline V CDR1 and CDR2: MNHEY, SVGAGI. V was trimmed by 2 bases and J by 2 bases, leaving 6 bases between them.

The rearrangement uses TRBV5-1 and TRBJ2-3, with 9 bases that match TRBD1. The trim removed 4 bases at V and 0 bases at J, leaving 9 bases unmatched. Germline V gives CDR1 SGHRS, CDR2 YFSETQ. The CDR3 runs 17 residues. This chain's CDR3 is CASSPGTGFASTDTQYF. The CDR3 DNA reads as TGCGCCAGCAGCCCCGGGACAGGGTTCGCTAGCACAGATACGCAGTATTTT.

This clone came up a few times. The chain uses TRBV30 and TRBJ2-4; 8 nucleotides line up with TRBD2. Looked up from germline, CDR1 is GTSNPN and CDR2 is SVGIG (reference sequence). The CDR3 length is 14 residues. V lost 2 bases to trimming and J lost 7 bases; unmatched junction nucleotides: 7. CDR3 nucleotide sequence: TGTGCCTGGAGTATATCAAGCGGGGGTAACATTCAGTACTTC. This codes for CAWSISSGGNIQYF.

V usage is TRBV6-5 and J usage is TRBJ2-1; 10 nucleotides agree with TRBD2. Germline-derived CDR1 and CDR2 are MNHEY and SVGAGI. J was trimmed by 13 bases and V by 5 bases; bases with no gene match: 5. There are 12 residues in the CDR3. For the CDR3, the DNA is TGTGCCAGCAGTCCTACTAGCGGGGCACAGTTCTTC. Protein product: CASSPTSGAQFF.

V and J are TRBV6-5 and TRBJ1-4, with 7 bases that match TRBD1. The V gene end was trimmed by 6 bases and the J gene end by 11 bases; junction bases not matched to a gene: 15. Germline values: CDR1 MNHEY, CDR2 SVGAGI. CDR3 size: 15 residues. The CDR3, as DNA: TGTGCCAGCAGCGCAACAGGGGTGGGAGTCGGGAAACTGTTTTTT. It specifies CASSATGVGVGKLFF.

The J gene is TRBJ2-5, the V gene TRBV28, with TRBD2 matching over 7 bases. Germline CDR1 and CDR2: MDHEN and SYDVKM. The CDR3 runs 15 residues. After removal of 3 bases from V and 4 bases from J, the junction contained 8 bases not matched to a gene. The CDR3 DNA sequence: TGTGCCAGCAGTTTCAATCGGGACTACGGAGAGACCCAGTACTTC. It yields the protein CASSFNRDYGETQYF.

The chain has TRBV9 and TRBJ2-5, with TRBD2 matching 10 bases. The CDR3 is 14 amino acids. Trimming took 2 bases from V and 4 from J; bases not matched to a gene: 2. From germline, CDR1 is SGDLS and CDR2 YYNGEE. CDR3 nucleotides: TGTGCCAGCAGCGTGGGGACTAGCGCAGAGACCCAGTACTTC. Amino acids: CASSVGTSAETQYF.

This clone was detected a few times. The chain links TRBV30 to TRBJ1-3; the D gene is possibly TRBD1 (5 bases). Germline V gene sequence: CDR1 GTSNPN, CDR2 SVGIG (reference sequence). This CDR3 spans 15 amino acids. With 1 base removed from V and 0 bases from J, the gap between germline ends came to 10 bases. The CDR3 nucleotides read TGTGCCTGGAGTGGGCCAGGGCGCTCTGGAAACACCATATATTTT. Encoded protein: CAWSGPGRSGNTIYF. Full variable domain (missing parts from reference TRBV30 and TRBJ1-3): SQTIHQWPATLVQPVGSPLSLECTVEGTSNPNLYWYRQAAGRGLQLLFYSVGIGQISSEVPQNLSASRPQDRQFILSSKKLLLSDSGFYLCAWSGPGRSGNTIYFGEGSWLTVV.

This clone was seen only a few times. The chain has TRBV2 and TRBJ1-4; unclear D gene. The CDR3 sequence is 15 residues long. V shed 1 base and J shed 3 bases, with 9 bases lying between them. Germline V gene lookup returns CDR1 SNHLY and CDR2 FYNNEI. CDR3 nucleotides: TGTGCCAGCAGTGAAGGGGCTTGGTCTAATGAAAAACTGTTTTTT. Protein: CASSEGAWSNEKLFF.

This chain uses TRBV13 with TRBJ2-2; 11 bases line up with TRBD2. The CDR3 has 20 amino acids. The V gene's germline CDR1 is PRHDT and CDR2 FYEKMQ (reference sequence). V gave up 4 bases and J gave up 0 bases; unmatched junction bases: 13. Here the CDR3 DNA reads TGTGCCAGCAGCTCCATCCTAGCGGGGGGTCCCAATACGAACACCGGGGAGCTGTTTTTT. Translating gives CASSSILAGGPNTNTGELFF.